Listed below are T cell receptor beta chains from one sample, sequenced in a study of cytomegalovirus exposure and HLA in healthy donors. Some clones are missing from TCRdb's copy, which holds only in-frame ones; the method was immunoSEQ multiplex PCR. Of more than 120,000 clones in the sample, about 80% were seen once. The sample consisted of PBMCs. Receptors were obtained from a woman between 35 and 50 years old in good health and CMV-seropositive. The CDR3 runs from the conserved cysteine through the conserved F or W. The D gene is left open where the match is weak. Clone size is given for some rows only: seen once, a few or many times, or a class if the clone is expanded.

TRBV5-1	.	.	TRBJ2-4	TGCGCCAGCAGCTTTTCAGGGGTAAACATTCAGTACTTC	CASSFSGVNIQYF
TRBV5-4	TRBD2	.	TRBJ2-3	TGTGCCAGCAGCTTGCGGACTAGCGTGCCAAGCGAGCAGTATTTT	CASSLRTSVPSEQYF
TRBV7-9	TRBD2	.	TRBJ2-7	TGTGCCCCTGAGCCTCTCGGACTAGCGGCCTACGAGCAGTACTTC	CAPEPLGLAAYEQYF
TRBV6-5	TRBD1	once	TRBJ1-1	TGTGCCAGCAGTTACAGGACAGGGAACACTGAAGCTTTCTTT	CASSYRTGNTEAFF
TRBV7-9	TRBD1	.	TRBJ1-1	TGTGCCAGCAGGACAGGGGCTGGCACTGAAGCTTTCTTT	CASRTGAGTEAFF
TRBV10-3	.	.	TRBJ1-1	TGTGCCATCAGGGGCAGGGACACTGAAGCTTTCTTT	CAIRGRDTEAFF
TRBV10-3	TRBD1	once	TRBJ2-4	TGTGCCATCAGGAGACAGGGGGAAAACATTCAGTACTTC	CAIRRQGENIQYF
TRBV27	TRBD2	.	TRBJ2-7	TGTGCCAGCAGTCCCTCGGGACTAGCGGGAGGAAACTACGAGCAGTACTTC	CASSPSGLAGGNYEQYF
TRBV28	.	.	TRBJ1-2	TGTGCCAGCAGCCCAGCCGGGACACCCTATGGCTACACCTTC	CASSPAGTPYGYTF
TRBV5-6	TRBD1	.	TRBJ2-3	TGTGCCAGCAGATTACTACGGGACAGGCATAGCACAGATACGCAGTATTTT	CASRLLRDRHSTDTQYF
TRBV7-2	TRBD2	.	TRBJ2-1	TGTGCCAGCAGCTTAGCCGGGACTAGCGGGAGGTATGAGCAGTTCTTC	CASSLAGTSGRYEQFF
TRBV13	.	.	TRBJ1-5	TGTGCCAGCAGCCATATTGGAATATACCCAGACCCAGCGGTCAATCAGCCCCAGCATTTT	CASSHIGIYPDPAVNQPQHF
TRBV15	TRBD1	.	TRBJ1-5	TGTGCCACCAGCAGACGGGACAGGGGATATCAGCCCCAGCATTTT	CATSRRDRGYQPQHF
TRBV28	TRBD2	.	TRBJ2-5	TGTGCCAGCAGTTTGGGTAGCGGGAGAGGAGGTTTAGAGACCCAGTACTTC	CASSLGSGRGGLETQYF
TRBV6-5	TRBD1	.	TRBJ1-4	TGTGCCAGCAGTTACTCGAGAGGGGGCTGGGAAAAACTGTTTTTT	CASSYSRGGWEKLFF
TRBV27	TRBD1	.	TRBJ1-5	TGTGCCAGCAGTCCGCTCCAGGGGGCGGATCAGCCCCAGCATTTT	CASSPLQGADQPQHF
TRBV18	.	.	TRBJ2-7	TGTGCCAGCTCACCAATGAGGGAGGAGCAGTACTTC	CASSPMREEQYF
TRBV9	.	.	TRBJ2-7	TGTGCCAGCAGCCCCCCCCTAGGCTACGAGCAGTACTTC	CASSPPLGYEQYF
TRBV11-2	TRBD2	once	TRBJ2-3	TGTGCCAGCAGCTGGTGGGAGGGTACGCAGTATTTT	CASSWWEGTQYF
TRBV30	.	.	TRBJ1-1	TGTGCCTGGAGTACACAGGGGAACACTGAAGCTTTCTTT	CAWSTQGNTEAFF
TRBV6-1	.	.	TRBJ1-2	TGTGCCAGTACCGGACAGAAGGATGGCTACACCTTC	CASTGQKDGYTF
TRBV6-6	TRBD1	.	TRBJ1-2	TGTGCCAGCAGTTATTCCAGGGGGCGTAGCTATGGCTACACCTTC	CASSYSRGRSYGYTF
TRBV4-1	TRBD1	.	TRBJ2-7	TGCGCCAGCAGCCAAGTGGAAACAGGGGGTAACGAGCAGTACTTC	CASSQVETGGNEQYF
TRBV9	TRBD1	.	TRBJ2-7	TGTGCCAGCACCCCGACAGGGAGCTCCTACGAGCAGTACTTC	CASTPTGSSYEQYF
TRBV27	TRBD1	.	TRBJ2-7	TGTGCCAGCAGTTTAGGGACAGGAGCCTACGAGCAGTACTTC	CASSLGTGAYEQYF
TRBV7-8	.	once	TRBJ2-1	TGTGCCAGCAGCTTGGCGAGGATCCAACGATCCAACAATGAGCAGTTCTTC	CASSLARIQRSNNEQFF
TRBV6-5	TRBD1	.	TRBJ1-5	TGTGCCAGCAGACCCCCGGGACAGGGTAATCAGCCCCAGCATTTT	CASRPPGQGNQPQHF
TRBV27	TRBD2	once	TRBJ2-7	TGCGCCAGCAGGGGGGTTTCAAGAGCGGGAGGCCCCGAGCAGTACTTC	CASRGVSRAGGPEQYF
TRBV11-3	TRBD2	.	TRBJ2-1	TGTGCCAGCAGCTTAGGGGGGACTAGCGACTCCTACAATGAGCAGTTCTTC	CASSLGGTSDSYNEQFF